Reported below is one T cell receptor beta chain. Assay: immunoSEQ multiplex PCR; the TCRdb copy retains only in-frame clones and omits some. The data contain around 11,000 clones, roughly 80% of them singletons. This record comes from a study of blood T cell repertoires in COVID-19. Study overall: From T cells, B-cell-depleted T cells, or PBMCs came the material, which was cDNA or gDNA.

CDR1 and CDR2 from the germline V gene are SGHTA and FQGNSA. This CDR3 spans 15 amino acids. V lost 1 base and J lost 2; bases outside the gene matches: 2. V gene TRBV7-2 combines with J gene TRBJ2-5; 9 bases are shared with TRBD2. The sample comprised peripheral blood. The sequence was collected from an older man with active COVID-19. The CDR3: CASSLGTSVQETQYF. The CDR3 DNA follows: TGTGCCAGCAGCTTAGGGACTAGCGTACAAGAGACCCAGTACTTC. Complete variable domain (other parts from reference TRBV7-2 and TRBJ2-5): GAGVSQSPSNKVTEKGKDVELRCDPISGHTALYWYRQSLGQGLEFLIYFQGNSAPDKSGLPSDRFSAERTGGSVSTLTIQRTQQEDSAVYLCASSLGTSVQETQYFGPGTRLLVL.